The subject of this entry is one TCR beta chain. Antigen: not known. Healthy bone marrow donors supplied every sample. The study ran its PCR with 60 Vbeta and 13 Jbeta primers. Measured with immunoSEQ multiplex PCR; TCRdb has only the in-frame clones, and not every one. The repertoire holds about 180,000 clones, with 84% as singletons. This specimen comes from a study of cytomegalovirus exposure and HLA in healthy donors. CDR1 is SGHDT and CDR2 is YYEEEE in the germline V gene. The length of the CDR3 is 16 residues. V shed 2 bases and J 2 bases; nucleotides not matched to a gene: 9. Notes on the study in general: Available immune exposure information covered CMV serostatus only. TCR beta V- and J-gene trimming was later associated with a missense DCLRE1C variant. Diagnosis of cytomegalovirus status made by the classifier reportedly showed high specificity and sensitivity.

The material sequenced was PBMCs. This clonotype was sampled from a girl aged 10 to 17 in good health and CMV-seropositive. The V call is TRBV5-6, the J call TRBJ1-2; 7 nucleotides match TRBD1. CDR3 residues: CASSLQTKTGNYGYTF. The CDR3 region has the DNA TGTGCCAGCAGCTTACAAACCAAGACAGGGAACTATGGCTACACCTTC.